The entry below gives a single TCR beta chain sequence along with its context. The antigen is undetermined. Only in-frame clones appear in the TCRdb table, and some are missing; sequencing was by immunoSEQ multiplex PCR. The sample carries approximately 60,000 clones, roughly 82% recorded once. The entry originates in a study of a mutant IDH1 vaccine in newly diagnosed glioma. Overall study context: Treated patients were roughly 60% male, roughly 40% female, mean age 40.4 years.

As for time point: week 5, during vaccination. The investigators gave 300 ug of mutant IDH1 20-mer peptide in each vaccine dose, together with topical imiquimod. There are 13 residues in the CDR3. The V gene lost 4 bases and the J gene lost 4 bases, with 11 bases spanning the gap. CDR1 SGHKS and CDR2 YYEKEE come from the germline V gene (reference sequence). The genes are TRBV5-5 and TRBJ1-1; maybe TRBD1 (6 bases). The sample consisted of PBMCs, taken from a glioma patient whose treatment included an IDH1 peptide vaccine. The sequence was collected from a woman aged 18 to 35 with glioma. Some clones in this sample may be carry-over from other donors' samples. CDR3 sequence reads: CASSLGDITEAFF. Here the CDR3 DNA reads TGTGCCAGCAGCCTGGGGGACATCACTGAAGCTTTCTTT.